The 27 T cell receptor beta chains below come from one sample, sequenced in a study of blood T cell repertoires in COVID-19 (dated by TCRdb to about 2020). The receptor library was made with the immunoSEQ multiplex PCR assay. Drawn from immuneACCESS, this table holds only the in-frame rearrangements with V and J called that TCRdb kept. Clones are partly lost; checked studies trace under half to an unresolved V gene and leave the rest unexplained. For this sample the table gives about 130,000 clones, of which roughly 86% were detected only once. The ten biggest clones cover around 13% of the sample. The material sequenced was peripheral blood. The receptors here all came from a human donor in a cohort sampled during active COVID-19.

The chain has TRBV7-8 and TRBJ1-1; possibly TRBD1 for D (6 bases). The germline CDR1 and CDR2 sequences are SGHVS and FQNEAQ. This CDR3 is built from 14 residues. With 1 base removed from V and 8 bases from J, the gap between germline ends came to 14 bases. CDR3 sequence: CASSLGPQGREAFF. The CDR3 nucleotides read TGTGCCAGCAGCTTAGGACCACAGGGCCGCGAAGCTTTCTTT.

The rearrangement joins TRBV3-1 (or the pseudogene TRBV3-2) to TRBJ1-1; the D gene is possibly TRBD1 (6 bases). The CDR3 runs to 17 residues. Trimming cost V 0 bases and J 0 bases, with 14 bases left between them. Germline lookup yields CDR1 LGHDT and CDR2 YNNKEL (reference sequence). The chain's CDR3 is CASSQDPRDTVNTEAFF. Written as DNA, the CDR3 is TGTGCCAGCAGCCAAGACCCGAGGGACACGGTGAACACTGAAGCTTTCTTT.

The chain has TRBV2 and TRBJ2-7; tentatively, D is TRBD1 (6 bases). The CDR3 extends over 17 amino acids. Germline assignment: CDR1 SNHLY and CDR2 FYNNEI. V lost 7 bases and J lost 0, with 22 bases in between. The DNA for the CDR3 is TGTGCCAGCACTCTACTCTCTCCGGGACAATTCTCCTACGAGCAGTACTTC. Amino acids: CASTLLSPGQFSYEQYF.

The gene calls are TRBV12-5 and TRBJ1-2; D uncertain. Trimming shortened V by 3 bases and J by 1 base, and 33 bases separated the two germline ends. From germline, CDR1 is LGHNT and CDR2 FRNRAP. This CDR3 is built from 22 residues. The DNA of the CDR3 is TGTGCTAGTGGTTTAATCGGGGAACGTTCATCCCCATACAAGGACTTTAACTATGGCTACACCTTC. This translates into CASGLIGERSSPYKDFNYGYTF.

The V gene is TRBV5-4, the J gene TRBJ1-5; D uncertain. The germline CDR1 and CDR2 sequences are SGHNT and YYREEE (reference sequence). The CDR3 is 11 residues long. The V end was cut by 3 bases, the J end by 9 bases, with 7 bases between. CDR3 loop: CASSSSGPQHF. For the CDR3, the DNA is TGTGCCAGCAGCTCCTCGGGGCCCCAGCATTTT.

CDR3 in amino acids: CASSSGSNQPQHF. In DNA form, the CDR3 reads TGTGCCAGCAGTTCCGGGTCGAACCAGCCCCAGCATTTT. V is TRBV6-5 and J is TRBJ1-5; D is uncertain. Germline CDR1 MNHEY, CDR2 SVGAGI. V lost 4 bases and J lost 7, with 11 bases in between. This CDR3 has 13 residues.

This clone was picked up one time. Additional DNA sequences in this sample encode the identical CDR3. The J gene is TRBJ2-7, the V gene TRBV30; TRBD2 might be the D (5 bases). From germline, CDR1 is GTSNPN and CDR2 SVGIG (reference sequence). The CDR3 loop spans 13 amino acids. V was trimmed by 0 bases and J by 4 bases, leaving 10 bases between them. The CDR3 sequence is CAWSVGEGYEQYF. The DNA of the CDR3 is TGTGCCTGGAGTGTCGGGGAAGGGTACGAGCAGTACTTC.

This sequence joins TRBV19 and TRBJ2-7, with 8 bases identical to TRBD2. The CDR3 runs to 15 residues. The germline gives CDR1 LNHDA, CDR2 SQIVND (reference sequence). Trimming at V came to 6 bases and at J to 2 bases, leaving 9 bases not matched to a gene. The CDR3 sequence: CASRSAGVETYEQYF. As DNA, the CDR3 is TGTGCCAGTAGGTCAGCGGGGGTCGAGACCTACGAGCAGTACTTC.

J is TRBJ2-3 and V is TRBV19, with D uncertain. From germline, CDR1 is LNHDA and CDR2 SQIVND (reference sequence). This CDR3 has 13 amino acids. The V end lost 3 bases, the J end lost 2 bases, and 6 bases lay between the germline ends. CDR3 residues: CASSISITDTQYF. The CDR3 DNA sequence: TGTGCCAGTAGTATTTCAATCACAGATACGCAGTATTTT.

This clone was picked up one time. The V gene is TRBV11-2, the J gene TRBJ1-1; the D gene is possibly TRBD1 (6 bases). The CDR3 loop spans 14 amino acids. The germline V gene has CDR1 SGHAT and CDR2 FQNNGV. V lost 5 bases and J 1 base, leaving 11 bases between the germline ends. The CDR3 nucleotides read TGTGCCAGCAGCCTCACGACAGGGAACACTGAAGCTTTCTTT. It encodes CASSLTTGNTEAFF. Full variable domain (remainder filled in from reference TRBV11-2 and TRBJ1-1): EAGVAQSPRYKIIEKRQSVAFWCNPISGHATLYWYQQILGQGPKLLIQFQNNGVVDDSQLPKDRFSAERLKGVDSTLKIQPAKLEDSAVYLCASSLTTGNTEAFFGQGTRLTVV.

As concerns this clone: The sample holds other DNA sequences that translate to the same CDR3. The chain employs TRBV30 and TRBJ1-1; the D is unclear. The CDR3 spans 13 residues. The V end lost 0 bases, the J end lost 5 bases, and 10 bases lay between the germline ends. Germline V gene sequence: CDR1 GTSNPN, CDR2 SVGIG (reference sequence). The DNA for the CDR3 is TGTGCCTGGAGTGTACAGAGAGGGACTGAAGCTTTCTTT. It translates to CAWSVQRGTEAFF.

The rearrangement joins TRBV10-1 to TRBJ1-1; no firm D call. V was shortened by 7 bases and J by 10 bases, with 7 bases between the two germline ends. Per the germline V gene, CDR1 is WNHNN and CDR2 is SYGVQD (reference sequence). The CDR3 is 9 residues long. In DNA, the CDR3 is TGCGCCAGCATCCGCGCAGCTTTCTTT. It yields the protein CASIRAAFF.

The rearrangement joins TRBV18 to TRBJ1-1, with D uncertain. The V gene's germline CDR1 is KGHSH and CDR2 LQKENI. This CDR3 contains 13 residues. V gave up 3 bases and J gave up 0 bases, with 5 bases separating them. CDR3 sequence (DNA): TGTGCCAGCTCACCTTCTATGAACACTGAAGCTTTCTTT. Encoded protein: CASSPSMNTEAFF.

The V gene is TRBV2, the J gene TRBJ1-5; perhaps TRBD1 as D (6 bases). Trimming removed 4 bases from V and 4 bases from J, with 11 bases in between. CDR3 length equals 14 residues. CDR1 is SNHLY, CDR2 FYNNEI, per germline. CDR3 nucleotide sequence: TGTGCCAGCAGTGCGGACAGTGGGAATCAGCCCCAGCATTTT. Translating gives CASSADSGNQPQHF.

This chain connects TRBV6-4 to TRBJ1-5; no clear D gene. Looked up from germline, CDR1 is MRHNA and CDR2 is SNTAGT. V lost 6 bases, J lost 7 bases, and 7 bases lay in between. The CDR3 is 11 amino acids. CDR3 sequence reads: CASRGRQPQHF. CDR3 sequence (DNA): TGTGCCAGCAGGGGCAGGCAGCCCCAGCATTTT.

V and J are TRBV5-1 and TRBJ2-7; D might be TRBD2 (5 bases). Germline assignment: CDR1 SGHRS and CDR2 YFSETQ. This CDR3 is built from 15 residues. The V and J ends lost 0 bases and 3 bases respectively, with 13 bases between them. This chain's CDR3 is CASSLAAAGGYEQYF. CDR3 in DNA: TGCGCCAGCAGCTTGGCGGCCGCGGGCGGCTACGAGCAGTACTTC.

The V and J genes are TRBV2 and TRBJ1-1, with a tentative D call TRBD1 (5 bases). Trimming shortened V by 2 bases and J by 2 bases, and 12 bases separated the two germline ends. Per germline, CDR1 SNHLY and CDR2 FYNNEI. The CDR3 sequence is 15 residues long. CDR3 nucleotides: TGTGCCAGCAGTGAACAACAGGTGATCAACACTGAAGCTTTCTTT. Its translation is CASSEQQVINTEAFF.

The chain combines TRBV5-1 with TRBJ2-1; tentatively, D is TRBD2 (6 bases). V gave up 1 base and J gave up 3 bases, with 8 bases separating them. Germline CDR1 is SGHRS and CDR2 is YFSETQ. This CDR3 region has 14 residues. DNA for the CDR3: TGCGCCAGCAGCTTGTGGGACTTCTACAATGAGCAGTTCTTC. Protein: CASSLWDFYNEQFF.

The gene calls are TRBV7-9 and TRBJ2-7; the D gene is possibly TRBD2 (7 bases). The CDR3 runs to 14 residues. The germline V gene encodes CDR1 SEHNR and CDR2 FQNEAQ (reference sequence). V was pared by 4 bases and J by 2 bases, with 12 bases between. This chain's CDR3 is CASSSRGGTYEQYF. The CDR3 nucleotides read TGTGCCAGCAGCTCCAGGGGAGGGACCTACGAGCAGTACTTC.

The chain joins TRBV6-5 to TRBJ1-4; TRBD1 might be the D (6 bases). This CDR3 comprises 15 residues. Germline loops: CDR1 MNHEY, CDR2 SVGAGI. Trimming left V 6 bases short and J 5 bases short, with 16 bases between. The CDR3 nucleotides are TGTGCCAGCAGATGGGTGGGGACACCCAATGAAAAACTGTTTTTT. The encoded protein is CASRWVGTPNEKLFF.

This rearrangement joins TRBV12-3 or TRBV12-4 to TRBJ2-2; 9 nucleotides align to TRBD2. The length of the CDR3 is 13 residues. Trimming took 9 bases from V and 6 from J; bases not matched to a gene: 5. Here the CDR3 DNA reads TGTGCCAGTCGACTAGCGGACCCCGGGGAGCTGTTTTTT. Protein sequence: CASRLADPGELFF.

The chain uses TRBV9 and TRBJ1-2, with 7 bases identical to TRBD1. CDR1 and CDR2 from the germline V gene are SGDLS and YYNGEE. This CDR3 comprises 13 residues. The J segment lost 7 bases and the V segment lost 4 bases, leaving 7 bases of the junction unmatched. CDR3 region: CASSPTTGSGYTF. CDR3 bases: TGTGCCAGCAGCCCCACGACAGGGTCTGGCTACACCTTC.

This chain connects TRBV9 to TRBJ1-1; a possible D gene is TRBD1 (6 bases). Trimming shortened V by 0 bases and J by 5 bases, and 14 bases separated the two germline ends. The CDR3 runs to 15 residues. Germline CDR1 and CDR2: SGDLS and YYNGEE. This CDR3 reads CASSVEGVARTEAFF. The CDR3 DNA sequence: TGTGCCAGCAGCGTAGAGGGGGTAGCGCGAACTGAAGCTTTCTTT.

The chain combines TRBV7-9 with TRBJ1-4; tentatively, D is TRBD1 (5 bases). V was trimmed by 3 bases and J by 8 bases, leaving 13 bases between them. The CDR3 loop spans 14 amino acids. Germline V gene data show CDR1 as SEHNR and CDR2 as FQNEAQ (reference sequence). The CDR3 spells CASSFGTAEEKLFF. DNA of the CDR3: TGTGCCAGCAGCTTCGGGACTGCCGAGGAAAAACTGTTTTTT. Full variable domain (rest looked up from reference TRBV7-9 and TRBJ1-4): DTGVSQNPRHKITKRGQNVTFRCDPISEHNRLYWYRQTLGQGPEFLTYFQNEAQLEKSRLLSDRFSAERPKGSFSTLEIQRTEQGDSAMYLCASSFGTAEEKLFFGSGTQLSVL.

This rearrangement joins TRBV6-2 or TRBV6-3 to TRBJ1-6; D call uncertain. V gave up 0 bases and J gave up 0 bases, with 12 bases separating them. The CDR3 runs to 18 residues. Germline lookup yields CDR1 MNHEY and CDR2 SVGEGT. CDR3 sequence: CASSYSTEKSSYNSPLHF. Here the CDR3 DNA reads TGTGCCAGCAGTTACTCGACTGAGAAAAGCTCCTATAATTCACCCCTCCACTTT.

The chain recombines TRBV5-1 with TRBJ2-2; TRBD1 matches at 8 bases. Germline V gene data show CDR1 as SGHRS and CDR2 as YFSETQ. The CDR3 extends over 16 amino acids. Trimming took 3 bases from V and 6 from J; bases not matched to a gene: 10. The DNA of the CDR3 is TGCGCCAGCAGCTACCACCCGGACAGGGTGGCCGGGGAGCTGTTTTTT. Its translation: CASSYHPDRVAGELFF.

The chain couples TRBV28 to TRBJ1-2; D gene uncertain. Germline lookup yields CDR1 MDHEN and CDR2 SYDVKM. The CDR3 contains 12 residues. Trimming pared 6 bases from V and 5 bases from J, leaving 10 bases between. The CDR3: CASSPPGYGYTF. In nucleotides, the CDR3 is TGTGCCAGCAGCCCCCCGGGGTATGGCTACACCTTC.